This T cell receptor (beta chain) is from a study of human T cells and chemical hapten exposure. TCRdb re-called the RACE reads through MiXCR, storing one row per CDR3 protein. The repertoire holds 350,000 to 450,000 distinct CDR3 sequences, with roughly 5% as singletons. Stated time point: pre-sensitization, week 0. Treatment here: therapeutic diphenylcyclopropenone sensitization with weekly scalp DPC. There are a few counts of this clonotype. Germline assignment: CDR1 MNHEY and CDR2 SMNVEV (reference sequence). The V segment lost 2 bases and the J segment 7 bases; nucleotides outside the gene matches: 4. There are 14 residues in the CDR3.

The source is a woman aged 50 to 60 with alopecia areata. Some clones in this sample may be carry-over from other donors' samples. The chain recombines TRBV27 with TRBJ2-3; 9 nucleotides line up with TRBD2. Source: whole blood, taken in connection with sensitization to the hapten diphenylcyclopropenone (DPC). CDR3 region: CASSLGSGGNTQYF. DNA for the CDR3: TGTGCCAGCAGTTTAGGTAGCGGGGGAAATACGCAGTATTTT.